One and the same sample provided the 12 T cell receptor beta chains below, sequenced in a study of Graves' ophthalmopathy and Graves' hyperthyroidism. CDR3 regions of TCR beta were amplified from RNA transcripts. An initial RT-PCR round employing HTBI primers preceded a second-round multiplex PCR. TCRdb ran MiXCR on the multiplex PCR reads and lists one entry per CDR3 protein. The data hold about 400,000 distinct CDR3 sequences, with around 20% observed a single time. Sequenced sample: peripheral blood. All receptors derive from a woman younger than 35 with stable Graves' hyperthyroidism.

This clonotype was recorded at least ten times. The chain links TRBV25-1 to TRBJ2-7; D is unclear. CDR3 length: 13 amino acids. Germline assignment: CDR1 MGHDK and CDR2 SYGVNS. V lost 3 bases, J lost 3 bases, and 9 bases lay in between. CDR3 region: CASSDGTLYEQYF. DNA of the CDR3: TGTGCCAGCAGTGACGGAACTCTCTACGAGCAGTACTTC.

V gene TRBV7-9 combines with J gene TRBJ2-2, with 8 bases fitting TRBD2. Germline CDR1 and CDR2: SEHNR and FQNEAQ (reference sequence). V lost 6 bases, J lost 4 bases, and 7 bases stayed unmatched. The CDR3 totals 15 residues. CDR3 in DNA: TGTGCCAGCAGTCGAGCGGGAGAAGGCACCGGGGAGCTGTTTTTT. It encodes CASSRAGEGTGELFF.

The chain carries TRBV6-1 and TRBJ1-1; D gene ambiguous. Per germline, CDR1 MNHNS and CDR2 SASEGT. CDR3 length: 12 amino acids. With 6 bases removed from V and 7 bases from J, the gap between germline ends came to 12 bases. Here the CDR3 reads CASRSALVEAFF. CDR3 in DNA: TGTGCCAGCAGATCGGCCCTCGTTGAAGCTTTCTTT.

This clonotype showed up just a few times. This chain connects TRBV6-1 to TRBJ1-3; D is uncertain. The CDR3 length is 13 residues. CDR1 is MNHNS and CDR2 is SASEGT in the germline V gene. V was pared by 7 bases and J by 0 bases, with 7 bases between. The CDR3 loop is CASNRFSGNTIYF. As DNA, the CDR3 is TGTGCCAGCAATCGGTTCTCTGGAAACACCATATATTTT.

This clonotype was recorded many times. CDR3 in amino acids: CSARDSRQGAYEQYF. The DNA of the CDR3 is TGCAGTGCTAGAGATTCGAGACAGGGGGCCTACGAGCAGTACTTC. This rearrangement joins TRBV20-1 to TRBJ2-7, with TRBD1 identical over 9 bases. Germline V gene data show CDR1 as DFQATT and CDR2 as SNEGSKA (reference sequence). There are 15 residues in the CDR3. The V and J ends lost 0 bases and 2 bases, in that order; junction bases with no gene match: 5.

The chain couples TRBV18 to TRBJ1-1; a possible D gene is TRBD1 (6 bases). Trimming left V 0 bases short and J 1 base short, with 12 bases between. Germline V lookup: CDR1 KGHSH, CDR2 LQKENI. CDR3 size: 16 residues. The CDR3 sequence: CASSPPSLGGNTEAFF. CDR3 in DNA: TGTGCCAGCTCACCACCGAGCTTAGGGGGGAACACTGAAGCTTTCTTT.

Ten or more counts support this clonotype. This chain links TRBV28 with TRBJ2-5; D is possibly TRBD2 (5 bases). The CDR3 has 13 amino acids. Germline V gives CDR1 MDHEN, CDR2 SYDVKM. The germline V and J ends were trimmed by 6 bases and 5 bases, with 13 bases remaining between them. CDR3 amino acids: CASRSSRPETQYF. The CDR3 region has the DNA TGTGCCAGCAGATCTAGCCGCCCCGAGACCCAGTACTTC.

The rearrangement uses TRBV2 and TRBJ2-5; TRBD2 matches at 8 bases. Trimming cost V 3 bases and J 4 bases; bases outside gene matches: 7. CDR1 is SNHLY, CDR2 FYNNEI, per germline. The CDR3 covers 15 residues. The chain's CDR3 is CASSEAGGARETQYF. For the CDR3, the DNA is TGTGCCAGCAGTGAGGCCGGGGGGGCCCGAGAGACCCAGTACTTC.

The rearrangement joins TRBV29-1 to TRBJ1-2, with D perhaps matching TRBD1 (6 bases). V lost 4 bases, J lost 4 bases, and 13 bases lay in between. The CDR3 covers 13 residues. Germline V gene sequence: CDR1 SQVTM, CDR2 ANQGSEA. The CDR3 protein is CSVAQQGGYGYTF. CDR3 DNA sequence: TGCAGCGTTGCTCAACAGGGCGGCTATGGCTACACCTTC.

The V call is TRBV19, the J call TRBJ2-7; 11 bases are a match to TRBD1. CDR1 LNHDA and CDR2 SQIVND come from the germline V gene (reference sequence). The CDR3 covers 16 residues. J was trimmed by 0 bases and V by 3 bases; bases with no gene match: 4. The CDR3 sequence: CASSIAGTGGSYEQYF. The CDR3 nucleotides read TGTGCCAGTAGTATCGCCGGGACAGGGGGCTCCTACGAGCAGTACTTC.

This clonotype was found many times. The genes are TRBV6-1 and TRBJ2-7, with D perhaps TRBD1 or TRBD2 (5 bases each). The CDR3 consists of 14 residues. Trimming removed 2 bases at V and 1 base at J, with 9 bases between. Germline CDR1 and CDR2: MNHNS and SASEGT. Here the CDR3 DNA reads TGTGCCAGCAGTGAATGGGGGAGATCCTACGAGCAGTACTTC. Its protein product is CASSEWGRSYEQYF.

In its sample, this clonotype was seen many times. The chain couples TRBV2 to TRBJ1-3; D possibly corresponds to TRBD1 (6 bases). Trimming took off 6 bases at V and 0 bases at J, with 12 bases between the two ends. The CDR3 has 15 residues. CDR1 is SNHLY, CDR2 FYNNEI, per germline. CDR3 amino acids: CASSEFRGSGNTIYF. CDR3 sequence (DNA): TGTGCCAGCAGCGAGTTCAGGGGCTCTGGAAACACCATATATTTT.